This passage covers 18 T cell receptor beta chains from one sample sequenced in a study of CXCR3-negative and CXCR3-positive naive CD8 T cells. These receptors' antigens are unknown. Study results and caveats: CXCR3-positive naive cells carried more hydrophobic TRB CDR3s than CXCR3-negative ones.

UMI-tagged TRB cDNA libraries were built via 5' RACE. Following a re-call of the 5' RACE reads, TCRdb has one entry per CDR3 protein and lacks DNA. The table lists about 7,000 distinct CDR3 sequences. The sequenced material came from naive CXCR3+ CD8+ T cells from blood. As to subset: CD45RO-CCR7+CD27+CD95- naive CD8+ T cells expressing CXCR3 (TNR3+). Receptors originate from a human donor in good health. Some clones in this sample may be carry-over from other donors' samples.

The J gene is TRBJ2-1, the V gene TRBV29-1. The CDR3 is made up of 14 amino acids. Germline lookup yields CDR1 SQVTM and CDR2 ANQGSEA. CDR3 sequence reads: CSVHKGGEYHEQFF.

This rearrangement joins TRBV6-5 to TRBJ2-7. Germline V gene sequence: CDR1 MNHEY, CDR2 SVGAGI. The CDR3 has 17 residues. The CDR3 loop is CASRPVQAADVAYEQYF.

V usage is TRBV5-1 and J usage is TRBJ2-1. Germline CDR1 and CDR2: SGHRS and YFSETQ. The length of the CDR3 is 15 residues. CDR3: CASSGEEVSYNEQFF.

By frequency, this clonotype is medium-sized. This chain uses TRBV6-1 with TRBJ2-1; with no DNA, the TCRdb D assignment of TRBD1 cannot be verified. Germline CDR1 is MNHNS and CDR2 is SASEGT. This CDR3 region has 15 residues. CDR3 loop: CASSERDRGSNEQFF.

This chain joins TRBV29-1 and TRBJ2-1; the TCRdb call, TRBD1, lacks DNA for checking. Germline CDR1 SQVTM, CDR2 ANQGSEA. The length of the CDR3 is 17 residues. CDR3 region: CSVEDFSGGGSYNEQFF.

The V and J genes are TRBV20-1 and TRBJ2-5; no DNA is available, so the TRBD1 call from TCRdb remains unchecked. This CDR3 spans 16 amino acids. Germline lookup yields CDR1 DFQATT and CDR2 SNEGSKA (reference sequence). The CDR3 loop is CSARDNPPSNVGTQYF.

The CDR3: CASSEEKGRRTSGSYEQYF. This chain joins TRBV25-1 and TRBJ2-7; TCRdb indicates TRBD2, and absent DNA this call remains unverified. Germline values: CDR1 MGHDK, CDR2 SYGVNS. This CDR3 is 19 amino acids long.

This chain connects TRBV2 to TRBJ1-4. Germline V lookup: CDR1 SNHLY, CDR2 FYNNEI. The CDR3 loop spans 11 amino acids. This chain's CDR3 is CASSDREKLFF.

This clonotype is medium-sized (0.01 to 0.1%) by frequency. The chain carries TRBV7-9 and TRBJ1-1; the D call from TCRdb, TRBD1, cannot be confirmed without DNA. The CDR3 is 22 residues long. Germline V gene sequence: CDR1 SEHNR, CDR2 FQNEAQ (reference sequence). CDR3 residues: CASSLLMLPGQGAIGGDTEAFF.

The chain recombines TRBV7-6 with TRBJ1-2; as DNA is missing, the TRBD1 call by TCRdb cannot be tested. The V gene's germline CDR1 is SGHVS and CDR2 FNYEAQ. There are 13 residues in the CDR3. CDR3 sequence reads: CASSNRQGDGYTF.

The chain recombines TRBV29-1 with TRBJ2-7; TCRdb's assignment of TRBD1 cannot be checked, as there is no DNA. Germline V CDR1 and CDR2: SQVTM, ANQGSEA. This CDR3 contains 12 residues. The CDR3 reads CSVFGTSYEQYF.

This rearrangement joins TRBV27 to TRBJ1-2; TCRdb returns TRBD1, unconfirmable since there is no DNA. The CDR3 is 13 residues long. Germline CDR1 and CDR2: MNHEY and SMNVEV (reference sequence). The CDR3 region is CASSFQGRNGYTF.

This clonotype registers medium-sized by frequency. This sequence joins TRBV29-1 and TRBJ1-5; the D call from TCRdb, TRBD1, cannot be confirmed without DNA. The CDR3 totals 13 residues. In germline, CDR1 is SQVTM, CDR2 ANQGSEA. The CDR3 protein is CSSSEGQNQPQHF. Full variable domain (missing parts from reference TRBV29-1 and TRBJ1-5): SAVISQKPSRDICQRGTSLTIQCQVDSQVTMMFWYRQQPGQSLTLIATANQGSEATYESGFVIDKFPISRPNLTFSTLTVSNMSPEDSSIYLCSSSEGQNQPQHFGDGTRLSIL.

V usage is TRBV5-6 and J usage is TRBJ2-7; the D call from TCRdb, TRBD1, cannot be confirmed without DNA. The germline gives CDR1 SGHDT, CDR2 YYEEEE. The CDR3 loop spans 13 amino acids. The CDR3 region is CASSLTGKTEQYF.

The V gene is TRBV6-5, the J gene TRBJ1-1. Germline CDR1 is MNHEY and CDR2 is SVGAGI. The CDR3 consists of 16 residues. The CDR3 loop is CASSYSMQFLNTEAFF.

This clonotype shows up as medium-sized by frequency. The chain carries TRBV19 and TRBJ2-1; checking the TCRdb D call of TRBD1 is not possible without DNA. CDR3 length: 15 amino acids. The germline gives CDR1 LNHDA, CDR2 SQIVND (reference sequence). CDR3 amino acids: CATLPDRGRRDEQFF.

According to its frequency, this clonotype is medium-sized. V usage is TRBV29-1 and J usage is TRBJ2-5; as DNA is missing, the TRBD1 call by TCRdb cannot be tested. Looked up from germline, CDR1 is SQVTM and CDR2 is ANQGSEA. This CDR3 contains 12 residues. This CDR3 reads CSVPGAGATQYF.

J is TRBJ1-1 and V is TRBV19. The CDR3 spans 16 residues. CDR1 and CDR2 (germline): LNHDA, SQIVND (reference sequence). CDR3 amino acids: CASSIVEGNNGPEAFF.